This T cell receptor (beta chain) is drawn from a study of shared clonotypes between healthy human individuals. Overall study findings and caveats: A few donors showed sharing of approximately 5% of naive CD4 clonotypes. Sampling involved blood alone; tissue repertoires likely differ. Clonotype sharing among donors was expected to depend on sequencing depth.

V was pared by 6 bases and J by 0 bases, with 15 bases between. CDR3 size: 16 residues. CDR1 and CDR2 (germline): LNHDA, SQIVND (reference sequence). Measured with immunoSEQ multiplex PCR; TCRdb has only the in-frame clones, and not every one. The sample carries 2 million to 3 million clones, roughly 93% recorded once. For this clone: Its specificity is not known.

The receptor's source is a man younger than 35 in good health. Some clones in this sample may be carry-over from other donors' samples. Material for sequencing was naive CD4+ T cells from PBMCs. The subset denotes: CD45RA+ positively selected. V usage is TRBV19 and J usage is TRBJ2-1, with a possible D match to TRBD1 (6 bases). The CDR3 nucleotides read TGTGCCAGTAGCGGTAGGGGGAAAGGCTCCTACAATGAGCAGTTCTTC. Protein sequence: CASSGRGKGSYNEQFF.